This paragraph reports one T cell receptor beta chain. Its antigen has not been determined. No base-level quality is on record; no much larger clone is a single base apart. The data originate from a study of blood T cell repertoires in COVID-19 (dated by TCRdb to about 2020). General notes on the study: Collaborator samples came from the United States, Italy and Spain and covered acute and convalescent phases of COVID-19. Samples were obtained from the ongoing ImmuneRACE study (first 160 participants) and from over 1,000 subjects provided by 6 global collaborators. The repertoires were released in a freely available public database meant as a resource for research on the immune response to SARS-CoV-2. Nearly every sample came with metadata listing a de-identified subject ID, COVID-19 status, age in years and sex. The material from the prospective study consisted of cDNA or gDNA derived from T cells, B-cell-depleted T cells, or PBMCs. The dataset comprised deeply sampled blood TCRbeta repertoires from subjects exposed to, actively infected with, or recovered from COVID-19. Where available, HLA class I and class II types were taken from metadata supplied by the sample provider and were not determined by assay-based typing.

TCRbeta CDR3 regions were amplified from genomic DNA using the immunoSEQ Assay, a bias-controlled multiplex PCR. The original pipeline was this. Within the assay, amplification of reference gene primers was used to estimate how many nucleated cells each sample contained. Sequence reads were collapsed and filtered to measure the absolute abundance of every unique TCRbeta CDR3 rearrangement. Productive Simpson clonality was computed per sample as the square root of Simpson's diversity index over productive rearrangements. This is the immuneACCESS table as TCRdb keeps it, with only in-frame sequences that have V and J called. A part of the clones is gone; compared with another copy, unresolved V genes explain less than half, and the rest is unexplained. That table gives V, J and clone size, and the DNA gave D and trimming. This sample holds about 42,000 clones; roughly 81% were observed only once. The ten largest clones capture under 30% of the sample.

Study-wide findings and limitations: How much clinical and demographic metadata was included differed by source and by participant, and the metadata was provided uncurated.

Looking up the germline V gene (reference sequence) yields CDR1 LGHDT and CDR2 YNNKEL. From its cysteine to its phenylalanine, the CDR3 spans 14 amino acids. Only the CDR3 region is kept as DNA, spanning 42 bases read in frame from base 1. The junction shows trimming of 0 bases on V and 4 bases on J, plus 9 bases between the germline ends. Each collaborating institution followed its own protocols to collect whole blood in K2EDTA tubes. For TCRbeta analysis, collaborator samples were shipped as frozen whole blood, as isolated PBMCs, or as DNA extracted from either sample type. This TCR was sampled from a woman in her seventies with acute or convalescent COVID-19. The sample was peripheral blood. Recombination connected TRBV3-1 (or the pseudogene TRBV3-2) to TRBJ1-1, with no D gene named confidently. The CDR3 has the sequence CASSQDSGRTEAFF. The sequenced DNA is TGTGCCAGCAGCCAAGATTCTGGGCGCACTGAAGCTTTCTTT.